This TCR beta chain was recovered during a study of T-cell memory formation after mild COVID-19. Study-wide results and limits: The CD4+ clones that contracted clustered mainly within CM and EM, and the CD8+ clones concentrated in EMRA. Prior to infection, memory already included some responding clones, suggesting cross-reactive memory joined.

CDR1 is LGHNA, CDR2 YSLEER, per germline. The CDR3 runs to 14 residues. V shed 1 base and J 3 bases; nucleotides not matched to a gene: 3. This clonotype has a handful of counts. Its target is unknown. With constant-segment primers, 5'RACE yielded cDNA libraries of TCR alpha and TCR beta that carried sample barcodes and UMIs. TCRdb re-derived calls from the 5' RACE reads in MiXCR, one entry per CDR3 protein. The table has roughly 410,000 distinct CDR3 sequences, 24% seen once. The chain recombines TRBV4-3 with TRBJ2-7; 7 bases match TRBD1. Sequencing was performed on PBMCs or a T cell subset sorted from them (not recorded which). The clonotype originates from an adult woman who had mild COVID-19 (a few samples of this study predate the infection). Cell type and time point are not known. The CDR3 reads CASSQGTGHYEQYF. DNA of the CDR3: TGCGCCAGCAGCCAAGGGACAGGACACTACGAGCAGTACTTC.